This record concerns one T cell receptor beta chain sequence. The sample is drawn from a study of blood T cell repertoires in COVID-19. The CDR3 covers 19 residues. The V gene's germline CDR1 is ENHRY and CDR2 SYGVKD. V shed 3 bases and J 5 bases; nucleotides not matched to a gene: 12. Here immunoSEQ multiplex PCR was the method, and the copy in TCRdb shows in-frame clones only, minus some. The profile shows roughly 53,000 clones, roughly 90% of them singletons. This receptor was obtained from a man at least 80 years old with acute or convalescent COVID-19. Material for sequencing was peripheral blood. The rearrangement joins TRBV10-3 to TRBJ2-2; 13 nucleotides agree with TRBD2. CDR3 loop: CAISEPPRLAGGRTGELFF. The DNA of the CDR3 is TGTGCCATCAGTGAACCTCCTCGACTAGCGGGGGGCCGGACCGGGGAGCTGTTTTTT.